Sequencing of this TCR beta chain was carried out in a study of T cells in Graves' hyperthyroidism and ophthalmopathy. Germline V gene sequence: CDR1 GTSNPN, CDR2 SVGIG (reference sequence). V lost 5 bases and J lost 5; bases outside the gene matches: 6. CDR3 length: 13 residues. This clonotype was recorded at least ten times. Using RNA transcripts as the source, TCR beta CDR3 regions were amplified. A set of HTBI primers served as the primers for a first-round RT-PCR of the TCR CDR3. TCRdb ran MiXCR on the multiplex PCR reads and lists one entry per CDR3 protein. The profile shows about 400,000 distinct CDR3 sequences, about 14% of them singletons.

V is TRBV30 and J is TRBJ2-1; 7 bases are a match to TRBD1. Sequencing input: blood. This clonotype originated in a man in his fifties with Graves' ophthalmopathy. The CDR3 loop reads CAWETGLHNEQFF. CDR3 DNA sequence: TGTGCCTGGGAGACAGGGTTACACAATGAGCAGTTCTTC.